The 11 T cell receptor beta chains given below trace back to one sample, sequenced in a study of PD-1 blockade in mismatch repair-deficient tumors. The assay was immunoSEQ multiplex PCR, and TCRdb's table has in-frame clones only and misses some. The repertoire holds tens of thousands of clones, with roughly three quarters as singletons. The sequencing used peripheral blood, collected 4 weeks after starting pembrolizumab. Every receptor here comes from an adult with mismatch repair-deficient cancer.

The table lists this clone with a count of one. This chain joins TRBV11-3 and TRBJ1-3; unclear D gene. V lost 5 bases and J lost 0, with 8 bases in between. The CDR3 sequence is 14 residues long. From germline, CDR1 is SGHNT and CDR2 YENEEA. CDR3 in DNA: TGTGCCAGCAGCCCCAGGACCTCTGGAAACACCATATATTTT. It translates to CASSPRTSGNTIYF.

This clone was seen a single time. V and J are TRBV5-4 and TRBJ2-2; D possibly corresponds to TRBD1 (5 bases). The germline V gene has CDR1 SGHNT and CDR2 YYREEE (reference sequence). This CDR3 is 14 amino acids long. The germline V and J ends were trimmed by 4 bases and 5 bases, with 12 bases remaining between them. The CDR3 here is CASSRGRRTGELFF. The CDR3 region has the DNA TGTGCCAGCAGCAGGGGTCGTCGGACCGGGGAGCTGTTTTTT.

This chain links TRBV10-1 with TRBJ2-1, with a tentative D call TRBD2 (6 bases). The CDR3 has 17 amino acids. Trimming pared 0 bases from V and 8 bases from J, leaving 20 bases between. Germline CDR1 WNHNN, CDR2 SYGVQD (reference sequence). Written as DNA, the CDR3 is TGCGCCAGCAGTGAGTCGGGTGGAGGGCTAGTGCGTCATGAGCAGTTCTTC. It codes for CASSESGGGLVRHEQFF.

J is TRBJ2-2 and V is TRBV29-1, with D perhaps given as TRBD1 or TRBD2 (6 bases each). CDR1 and CDR2 (germline): SQVTM, ANQGSEA. The V end lost 6 bases, the J end lost 4 bases, and 18 bases lay between the germline ends. This CDR3 comprises 15 residues. This chain's CDR3 is CSVRGEGRGTGELFF. CDR3 DNA sequence: TGCAGCGTAAGGGGGGAAGGGCGAGGCACCGGGGAGCTGTTTTTT.

This clone is a singleton in its sample. J is TRBJ2-7 and V is TRBV30; TRBD1 matches 10 bases. The germline V gene encodes CDR1 GTSNPN and CDR2 SVGIG (reference sequence). CDR3 length: 16 amino acids. The V and J ends lost 2 bases and 2 bases, in that order; junction bases with no gene match: 9. The CDR3, as DNA: TGTGCCTGGAGTAAGAAGGGACAGGGGCGTCCCTACGAGCAGTACTTC. It yields the protein CAWSKKGQGRPYEQYF.

The CDR3 DNA reads TGTGCCAGCTCACCACAAGCGGGGGACTACAATGAGCAGTTCTTC. It specifies CASSPQAGDYNEQFF. The chain employs TRBV18 and TRBJ2-1; 8 nucleotides align to TRBD2. This CDR3 has 15 amino acids. Germline V lookup: CDR1 KGHSH, CDR2 LQKENI. The V and J ends lost 1 base and 3 bases, in that order; junction bases with no gene match: 2.

This rearrangement joins TRBV2 to TRBJ2-3; the match to TRBD1 covers 8 bases. Losses at the gene ends were 6 bases for V and 2 bases for J; bases not matched to a gene: 7. This CDR3 has 15 amino acids. CDR1 and CDR2 (germline): SNHLY, FYNNEI. This CDR3 is CASSDRGHFTDTQYF. The CDR3 DNA reads as TGTGCCAGCAGCGACAGGGGCCACTTCACAGATACGCAGTATTTT. Full variable domain (outside the CDR3, taken from reference TRBV2 and TRBJ2-3): EPEVTQTPSHQVTQMGQEVILRCVPISNHLYFYWYRQILGQKVEFLVSFYNNEISEKSEIFDDQFSVERPDGSNFTLKIRSTKLEDSAMYFCASSDRGHFTDTQYFGPGTRLTVL.

This clone came up a few times. This chain connects TRBV9 to TRBJ2-2, with 9 nucleotides matching TRBD2. Germline trimming cut 0 bases from V and 7 bases from J; bases unmatched to any gene: 1. This CDR3 spans 14 amino acids. Germline loops: CDR1 SGDLS, CDR2 YYNGEE. The DNA of the CDR3 is TGTGCCAGCAGCGTAGTGCGGGAGGGCGGGGAGCTGTTTTTT. This encodes CASSVVREGGELFF.

V is TRBV11-3 and J is TRBJ2-7, with 9 bases that match TRBD1. The V and J ends lost 2 bases and 3 bases, in that order; junction bases with no gene match: 2. The CDR3 contains 14 residues. Per the germline V gene, CDR1 is SGHNT and CDR2 is YENEEA. The CDR3 coding sequence is TGTGCCAGCAGCTTAAAGGGACAGGGCTACGAGCAGTACTTC. Its translation: CASSLKGQGYEQYF.

V usage is TRBV2 and J usage is TRBJ2-1, with a tentative D call TRBD2 (6 bases). Germline-derived CDR1 and CDR2 are SNHLY and FYNNEI. This CDR3 has 15 residues. V lost 3 bases and J lost 2, with 11 bases in between. CDR3 amino acids: CASSEAGPTYNEQFF. For the CDR3, the DNA is TGTGCCAGCAGTGAGGCGGGACCGACCTACAATGAGCAGTTCTTC.

This sequence joins TRBV11-1 and TRBJ1-2; D is possibly TRBD1 (5 bases). Germline V gene sequence: CDR1 SGHAT, CDR2 FQDESV (reference sequence). V was shortened by 4 bases and J by 1 base, with 13 bases between the two germline ends. The CDR3 has 15 amino acids. The CDR3 DNA reads as TGTGCCAGCAGCTGGGGATCAGGGAGTAACTATGGCTACACCTTC. Amino acids: CASSWGSGSNYGYTF. Based on the CDR3 plus reference TRBV11-1 and TRBJ1-2, the full variable domain is EAEVAQSPRYKITEKSQAVAFWCDPISGHATLYWYRQILGQGPELLVQFQDESVVDDSQLPKDRFSAERLKGVDSTLKIQPAELGDSAMYLCASSWGSGSNYGYTFGSGTRLTVV.